This paragraph reports one TCR beta chain. The V segment lost 3 bases and the J segment 3 bases; nucleotides outside the gene matches: 7. Germline CDR1 SQVTM, CDR2 ANQGSEA. This CDR3 contains 15 residues. Amplification of TCR beta CDR3 regions was performed using RNA transcripts as template. In the first-round RT-PCR of the TCR CDR3, the HTBI primer set was used. TCRdb reprocessed the multiplex PCR reads via MiXCR and lists one record per CDR3 protein. This sample has 600,000 to 900,000 distinct CDR3 sequences; 16% occur once, and the top ten carry 8.4%. These data belong to a study of T cells in Graves' hyperthyroidism and ophthalmopathy.

The chain recombines TRBV29-1 with TRBJ2-3, with 9 bases identical to TRBD2. The sample consisted of blood. This clonotype was sampled from a man aged 18 to 30 with Graves' hyperthyroidism. CDR3 sequence: CSVDPAGGVTDTQYF. The CDR3 region has the DNA TGCAGCGTTGACCCAGCGGGAGGAGTGACAGATACGCAGTATTTT.